These 4 T cell receptor gamma chains share one sample of origin, sequenced in a study of Vδ1+ human thymocytes. Sequences come from RNA converted to cDNA by reverse transcription. Multiplex PCR used pooled V-gene forward primers and a constant-region reverse primer to amplify CDR3s. TCRdb re-identified clones in the multiplex PCR reads via CATT. Of about 27,000 gamma-chain clones in the sample, around 18% were seen once. Points from the study as a whole: Highly polyclonal TRG and TRD repertoires with Gaussian CDR3 length distributions appeared in thymus.

Their target antigens are unknown. The sample taken for sequencing was Vdelta1+ gamma-delta thymocytes from the thymus. The sample's subset: FACS-sorted CD3+ TCRalphabeta- TCRVdelta1+ TCRVdelta2- thymocytes. These receptors originate from a boy in the first two years of life who had congenital heart surgery.

This clone is judged medium-sized. The chain links TRGV9 to TRGJ1 or TRGJ2. The CDR3 loop spans 13 amino acids. Per germline, CDR1 GITISATS and CDR2 ISYDGTV (reference sequence). Germline trimming cut 3 bases from V and 3 bases from J; bases unmatched to any gene: 5. CDR3 nucleotide sequence: TGTGCCTTGTGGGAGCGAGCTTATTATAAGAAACTCTTT. This encodes CALWERAYYKKLF.

The V and J genes are TRGV3 and TRGJP1. Germline V gene data show CDR1 as VTNTFY and CDR2 as YDVSTARD (reference sequence). Trimming took 0 bases from V and 3 from J; bases not matched to a gene: 4. This CDR3 is 15 amino acids long. The CDR3 spells CATWDRRATGWFKIF. The DNA for the CDR3 is TGTGCCACCTGGGACAGGCGGGCCACTGGTTGGTTCAAGATATTT.

This clone was detected a few times. At the DNA level, this CDR3 is encoded by other sequences in the same sample as well. V is TRGV3 and J is TRGJP2. With 3 bases clipped from V and 2 bases from J, the junction kept 3 bases outside the gene matches. The germline V gene has CDR1 VTNTFY and CDR2 YDVSTARD (reference sequence). The CDR3 runs to 14 residues. The CDR3 DNA is TGTGCCACCTGGGACCTAAGTAGTGATTGGATCAAGACGTTT. Protein sequence: CATWDLSSDWIKTF.

Turning to this clone: At one end, the junction sequence differs from germline, possibly due to a read error. The chain carries TRGV9 and TRGJP. Germline V lookup: CDR1 GITISATS, CDR2 ISYDGTV (reference sequence). The CDR3 consists of 15 residues. Written as DNA, the CDR3 is TGTGCCTTGTGGGAGGTGGGGTTGGACAAAAAAATCAAGGTATTT. This translates into CALWEVGLDKKIKVF.